This T cell receptor beta chain comes out of a study of technical replicates of blood from several donors. There are a few counts of this clone. Repertoires were generated with immunoSEQ multiplex PCR, while TCRdb's copy carries only in-frame clones and drops some. Of about 81,000 clones listed, 95% to 97% were seen once; the top ten hold roughly 0.21%. CDR3 length equals 14 residues. Looked up from germline, CDR1 is MNHEY and CDR2 is SMNVEV (reference sequence). V gave up 0 bases and J gave up 8 bases; unmatched junction bases: 2. The sequence was collected from a human donor in good health. The sequenced material came from T cells isolated from PBMCs. This chain joins TRBV27 and TRBJ1-4, with TRBD1 matching over 8 bases. In nucleotides, the CDR3 is TGTGCCAGCAGTTTATCGGACAGGGAAGAAAAACTGTTTTTT. Its protein product is CASSLSDREEKLFF.